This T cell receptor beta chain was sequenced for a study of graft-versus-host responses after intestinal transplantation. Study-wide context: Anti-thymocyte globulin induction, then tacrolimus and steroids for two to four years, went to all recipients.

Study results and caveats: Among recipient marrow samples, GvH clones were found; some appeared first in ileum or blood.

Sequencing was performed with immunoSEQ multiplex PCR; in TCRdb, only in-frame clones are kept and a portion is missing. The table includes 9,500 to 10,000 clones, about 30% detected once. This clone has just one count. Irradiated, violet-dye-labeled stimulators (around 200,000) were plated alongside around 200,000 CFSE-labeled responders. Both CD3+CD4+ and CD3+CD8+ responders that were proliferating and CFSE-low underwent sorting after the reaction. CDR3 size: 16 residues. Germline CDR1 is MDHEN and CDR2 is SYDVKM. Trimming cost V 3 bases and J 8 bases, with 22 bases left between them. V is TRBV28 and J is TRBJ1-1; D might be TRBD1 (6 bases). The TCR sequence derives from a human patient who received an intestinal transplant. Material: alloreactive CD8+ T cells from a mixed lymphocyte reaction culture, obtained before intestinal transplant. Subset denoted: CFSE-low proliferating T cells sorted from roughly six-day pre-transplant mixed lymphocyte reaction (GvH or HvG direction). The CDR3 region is CASSFKFGGGAPEAFF. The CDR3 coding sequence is TGTGCCAGCAGTTTCAAGTTCGGGGGGGGCGCCCCAGAAGCTTTCTTT. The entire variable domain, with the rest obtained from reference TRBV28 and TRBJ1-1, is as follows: DVKVTQSSRYLVKRTGEKVFLECVQDMDHENMFWYRQDPGLGLRLIYFSYDVKMKEKGDIPEGYSVSREKKERFSLILESASTNQTSMYLCASSFKFGGGAPEAFFGQGTRLTVV.